This TCR beta chain was recorded in a study of identical twins (dated by TCRdb to the mid-2010s). For context, the study as a whole: TCR alpha and beta repertoires from monozygotic twins, unrelated adults of various ages and cord blood were deep-sequenced to test whether fetal clonotypes persist. To rule out contamination, the twin experiments were replicated at different times with different library preparation protocols.

All donors were healthy Caucasians. Three pairs of female monozygotic twins, all aged roughly 18 to 29 years, made up the twin cohort. The RNA used for TCR libraries was isolated from peripheral blood mononuclear cells. V and J lose 2 bases and 4 bases, and a span of 13 bases separates them. The CDR3 covers 15 residues, taking in both the cysteine and the phenylalanine. Here the CDR3 DNA is all that survives: 45 bases in frame from base 1. Reading the germline V gene gives CDR1 MNHEY and CDR2 SVGAGI. This clonotype showed up just a few times. Its recognized antigen is unknown. No qualities accompany the bases; no much larger clone lies one base away. Library creation used 5' RACE. Sequencing instrument: Illumina HiSeq 2000. A universal primer binding site was added through template switching, and the final cDNA carried a unique molecular identifier so that TCR cDNA molecules could be counted accurately. Specific primers in the conserved constant-segment region were used to synthesize first-strand cDNA for the TCR alpha and beta chains. Each cDNA library was double barcoded, with a SMART-Mk sample barcode plus Illumina barcodes, to control for contamination. TruSeq adapter sequences, together with Illumina sample barcodes, were added in two successive PCR steps. TCR alpha and beta cDNA libraries were sequenced on the Illumina HiSeq platform with custom primers. Per the source publication's procedure: Unique molecular identifiers were extracted from raw reads with MiGEC, and CDR3 positions were determined with MiXCR. Recombination models were inferred per individual with the repgenHMM and IGoR tools using an EM algorithm. The analysis of shared clonotypes was done with the tcR package in R, with sharing normalized by the product of cloneset sizes. To study raw recombination free of thymic and clonal selection effects, out-of-frame nonproductive sequences were analyzed. TCRdb cleaned the public reads at Q25 with fastp, built clones with MiXCR and kept in-frame beta chains. Rows with a matching CDR3 protein are joined into one entry that keeps the most common DNA and genes. These V and J calls rely on TCRdb rather than the paper's analysis. Within this sample are more than 600,000 distinct CDR3 sequences, with 15% to 20% of them counted one time only. The ten largest clones add up to around 13% of the sample.

General study outcomes and caveats: Recombination models systematically underestimated out-of-frame TCR alpha sharing in monozygotic twins but agreed with sharing between unrelated individuals. Excess twin sharing in beta out-of-frame sequences was weaker because fewer shared sequences lowered the signal-to-noise ratio. Abundant cord blood beta clonotypes carried fewer insertions; young adult naive repertoires showed a weaker similar trend, while memory repertoires showed none. Conclusions relied on cross-sectional statistical analysis, since the same donors could not be followed over many years. Zero-insertion analyses could be partly confounded by invariant T cells such as MAIT and iNKT, although diverse VJ usage argued against such confounding for most clonotypes. Compared with coincidental sharing between unrelated individuals, an excess of low generation-probability sequences was observed among out-of-frame TCR alpha sequences shared between twins.

The same sample was also studied in work on T cells expressing NK-cell markers. Per that second paper: In sorted CD3+CD56+NKG2C+, CD3+CD56+NKG2C- and CD3+CD56-NKG2C+ T-cell subsets from eight donors, TCR beta-chain repertoires were profiled. Among the eight sequenced donors, only one was HCMV-seronegative, while the other seven were HCMV-seropositive. In several experiments an anti-gammadeltaTCR antibody was added to restrict sorting to alphabetaTCR-expressing T cells. In several donors, the dominant CD3+CD56+NKG2C+ clonotypes ranked among the top 10 CD8+ clonotypes, making up roughly 1.0-8% of CD8+ T cells. Those dominant clonotypes were again the most abundant among CD3+CD56-NKG2C+ cells in a handful of donors, at roughly 28.3-65%. Whether the expanded NKG2C-expressing T cell clones were specific for HCMV antigens was left unclear. All eight donors whose samples were sequenced were randomly selected healthy volunteers, three of them men and five women. HCMV serostatus was determined by detecting HCMV-specific IgG in serum with a commercial ELISA kit. For a handful of donors, bulk peripheral blood T-cell repertoires were also sequenced from unsorted PBMC. MIGEC handled demultiplexing of the reads and grouping by UMI, while MiTCR was used to assemble and quantify clonotypes. To exclude erroneous sequences, any TCR cDNA sequence not supported by at least two reads was discarded. The tcR package was used for downstream repertoire analysis, with clonotypes matched between fractions based on CDR3 nucleotide sequence plus V segment. Antigen specificity was annotated against VDJdb with VDJmatch, allowing one amino acid substitution in CDR3.

Source material: PBMCs. This receptor was obtained from a woman younger than 35 in good health. This chain joins TRBV6-5 to TRBJ2-3, with no reliable assignment of the D segment. The CDR3 loop reads CASSYDGYGADTQYF. The nucleotide sequence is TGTGCCAGCAGTTACGATGGGTATGGTGCAGATACGCAGTATTTT.